Presented here are 29 T cell receptor beta chains from one specimen sequenced in a study of T cells in narcolepsy. The method was immunoSEQ multiplex PCR; TCRdb's version includes in-frame clones alone and lacks a portion of them. In the table there are 30,000 to 35,000 clones, roughly 87% of which are singletons. Sequencing was done on a sample of CD45RA- memory CD4+ T cells from PBMCs. These receptors came from a human donor with narcolepsy.

J is TRBJ2-3 and V is TRBV7-9; perhaps TRBD2 as D (7 bases). The CDR3 totals 16 residues. Deletions cut 7 bases from V and 0 bases from J, with 17 bases between. Germline lookup yields CDR1 SEHNR and CDR2 FQNEAQ (reference sequence). CDR3 in amino acids: CASTRGGGVSTDTQYF. The CDR3 nucleotides read TGTGCCAGCACCCGAGGGGGAGGGGTGAGCACAGATACGCAGTATTTT. The variable domain in full, with the rest retrieved from reference TRBV7-9 and TRBJ2-3, is DTGVSQNPRHKITKRGQNVTFRCDPISEHNRLYWYRQTLGQGPEFLTYFQNEAQLEKSRLLSDRFSAERPKGSFSTLEIQRTEQGDSAMYLCASTRGGGVSTDTQYFGPGTRLTVL.

V gene TRBV5-5 combines with J gene TRBJ2-3; possible D gene TRBD1, 6 bases. The CDR3 is made up of 13 amino acids. The ends were cut back, 1 base at V and 5 bases at J, with 8 bases in the middle. Germline assignment: CDR1 SGHKS and CDR2 YYEKEE (reference sequence). As DNA, the CDR3 is TGTGCCAGCAGCTTGAGCAGGGGAGATACGCAGTATTTT. Protein sequence: CASSLSRGDTQYF.

The rearrangement links TRBV28 to TRBJ2-1, with TRBD1 matching over 9 bases. CDR3 length equals 15 residues. Germline CDR1 MDHEN, CDR2 SYDVKM. With V trimmed by 4 bases and J by 4 bases, 5 bases remained unmatched. CDR3 bases: TGTGCCAGCAGTTCACCGGGACAGGGTTACAATGAGCAGTTCTTC. Translation: CASSSPGQGYNEQFF.

The rearrangement joins TRBV11-2 to TRBJ1-5; tentatively, D is TRBD1 (6 bases). The CDR3 is 13 residues long. Germline CDR1 reads SGHAT; CDR2 reads FQNNGV. Deletions cut 5 bases from V and 6 bases from J, with 11 bases between. In nucleotides, the CDR3 is TGTGCCAGCAGCCCCGACAGGACTCAGCCCCAGCATTTT. Its protein product is CASSPDRTQPQHF.

The V call is TRBV5-1, the J call TRBJ2-3, with 10 bases aligning to TRBD2. Per the germline V gene, CDR1 is SGHRS and CDR2 is YFSETQ. V was clipped by 3 bases and J by 6 bases; unmatched bases: 1. The CDR3 extends over 13 amino acids. The DNA for the CDR3 is TGCGCCAGCAGCTATAGCGGGAGGGATACGCAGTATTTT. Protein sequence: CASSYSGRDTQYF.

The CDR3 region is CASSLRAGQYADLEQYF. CDR3 bases: TGTGCCAGCAGCTTAAGGGCAGGACAGTACGCAGACCTCGAGCAGTACTTC. This chain connects TRBV7-8 to TRBJ2-7, with a weak D call TRBD1 (6 bases). The CDR3 is made up of 17 amino acids. Trimming removed 2 bases from V and 6 bases from J, with 23 bases in between. Germline V gene data show CDR1 as SGHVS and CDR2 as FQNEAQ.

This clone was seen only a few times. V gene TRBV30 combines with J gene TRBJ1-3; tentative D call: TRBD1 (5 bases). The CDR3 is 16 amino acids. Germline lookup yields CDR1 GTSNPN and CDR2 SVGIG (reference sequence). V lost 0 bases and J 2 bases, leaving 14 bases between the germline ends. CDR3 in amino acids: CAWSVVPQGTGNTIYF. The CDR3 region has the DNA TGTGCCTGGAGTGTAGTCCCTCAGGGAACTGGAAACACCATATATTTT.

The chain uses TRBV9 and TRBJ2-3, with TRBD2 matching over 8 bases. The CDR3 has 16 amino acids. V gave up 3 bases and J gave up 3 bases; unmatched junction bases: 9. The V gene's germline CDR1 is SGDLS and CDR2 YYNGEE. CDR3 bases: TGTGCCAGCAGCGCCAGCGGGGGCCAGACGACAGATACGCAGTATTTT. Its protein product is CASSASGGQTTDTQYF.

The chain uses TRBV2 and TRBJ1-2; no clear D. V dropped 5 bases and J dropped 6 bases, with 13 bases sitting between them. This CDR3 is built from 13 residues. CDR1 and CDR2 (germline): SNHLY, FYNNEI. CDR3 protein: CASSFGQQNGYTF. The CDR3 DNA sequence: TGTGCCAGCAGTTTCGGGCAGCAGAATGGCTACACCTTC. The full variable domain, in which reference TRBV2 and TRBJ1-2 provide the parts outside the CDR3, is EPEVTQTPSHQVTQMGQEVILRCVPISNHLYFYWYRQILGQKVEFLVSFYNNEISEKSEIFDDQFSVERPDGSNFTLKIRSTKLEDSAMYFCASSFGQQNGYTFGSGTRLTVV.

The CDR3: CASSEAWTQPYGYTF. CDR3 bases: TGTGCCAGCAGTGAAGCCTGGACACAGCCCTATGGCTACACCTTC. J is TRBJ1-2 and V is TRBV6-1, with D tentatively TRBD1 (5 bases). The length of the CDR3 is 15 residues. With 0 bases removed from V and 4 bases from J, the gap between germline ends came to 12 bases. Per the germline V gene, CDR1 is MNHNS and CDR2 is SASEGT.

This chain uses TRBV2 with TRBJ2-1, with 9 bases lining up with TRBD2. CDR3 length: 17 amino acids. With V trimmed by 8 bases and J by 6 bases, 17 bases remained unmatched. Per the germline V gene, CDR1 is SNHLY and CDR2 is FYNNEI. The CDR3 bases are TGTGCCAGCGGGGGCCATCGTAGCGGGAGTTCGGGCAATGAGCAGTTCTTC. Translated, it gives CASGGHRSGSSGNEQFF.

J is TRBJ1-5 and V is TRBV30, with 8 nucleotides matching TRBD1. J lost 6 bases, V lost 2 bases, and 6 bases had no gene match. Germline assignment: CDR1 GTSNPN and CDR2 SVGIG (reference sequence). CDR3 size: 14 residues. Here the CDR3 reads CAWSQTGAVQPQHF. For the CDR3, the DNA is TGTGCCTGGAGTCAGACAGGGGCAGTTCAGCCCCAGCATTTT.

The rearrangement uses TRBV21-1 and TRBJ1-1. TRBV21-1 is classified as a pseudogene. The CDR3 contains 15 residues. CDR3 loop: CASSKAKGGNTEAFF. CDR3 sequence (DNA): TGTGCCAGCAGCAAAGCTAAGGGAGGAAACACTGAAGCTTTCTTT.

This chain links TRBV5-5 with TRBJ1-1; maybe TRBD1 (5 bases). The CDR3 sequence is 15 residues long. Germline CDR1 SGHKS, CDR2 YYEKEE (reference sequence). V lost 3 bases and J 1 base, leaving 13 bases between the germline ends. CDR3 nucleotides: TGTGCCAGCAGCTCCGGATGGGGGAGGAACACTGAAGCTTTCTTT. Translation: CASSSGWGRNTEAFF.

The chain links TRBV29-1 to TRBJ2-1; 11 bases are a match to TRBD1. From germline, CDR1 is SQVTM and CDR2 ANQGSEA. V lost 6 bases, J lost 6 bases, and 4 bases stayed unmatched. The CDR3 spans 13 residues. For the CDR3, the DNA is TGCAGCGTAGGACAGGGGGCAAGCAATGAGCAGTTCTTC. Translated, it gives CSVGQGASNEQFF.

This clone was observed a single time. The rearrangement uses TRBV4-3 and TRBJ2-1, with 7 bases fitting TRBD1. CDR1 LGHNA and CDR2 YSLEER come from the germline V gene. The CDR3 has 14 amino acids. Trimming cost V 5 bases and J 8 bases; bases outside gene matches: 9. CDR3 bases: TGCGCCAGCAGCAACCGGGACAGAAGAGATGAGCAGTTCTTC. Protein: CASSNRDRRDEQFF.

This chain joins TRBV6-1 and TRBJ1-5; D gene ambiguous. CDR1 and CDR2 from the germline V gene are MNHNS and SASEGT. Trimming took 1 base from V and 7 from J, leaving 14 bases between them. This CDR3 has 15 residues. For the CDR3, the DNA is TGTGCCAGCAGTGAAGGGCAGATGGAAGCCCAGCCCCAGCATTTT. Amino acid sequence: CASSEGQMEAQPQHF.

The chain recombines TRBV18 with TRBJ2-2; no clear D. Germline values: CDR1 KGHSH, CDR2 LQKENI. CDR3 length equals 12 residues. V was clipped by 2 bases and J by 6 bases, with 4 bases between them. The CDR3 spells CASSPIPGELFF. The DNA of the CDR3 is TGTGCCAGCTCACCAATACCCGGGGAGCTGTTTTTT.

This chain joins TRBV7-2 and TRBJ2-3; 8 bases line up with TRBD1. Germline-derived CDR1 and CDR2 are SGHTA and FQGNSA. This CDR3 contains 13 residues. V gave up 4 bases and J gave up 7 bases; unmatched junction bases: 4. CDR3 DNA sequence: TGTGCCAGCAGCTCCGACAGGGGATATACGCAGTATTTT. Translation: CASSSDRGYTQYF.

V and J are TRBV7-9 and TRBJ2-1; D gene uncertain. The CDR3 spans 15 residues. Trimming shortened V by 10 bases and J by 0 bases, and 16 bases separated the two germline ends. Germline V lookup: CDR1 SEHNR, CDR2 FQNEAQ (reference sequence). Here the CDR3 reads CATRKGRSSYNEQFF. The CDR3 DNA sequence: TGTGCCACCCGAAAAGGACGGAGCTCCTACAATGAGCAGTTCTTC. The whole variable domain, remainder taken from reference TRBV7-9 and TRBJ2-1, is DTGVSQNPRHKITKRGQNVTFRCDPISEHNRLYWYRQTLGQGPEFLTYFQNEAQLEKSRLLSDRFSAERPKGSFSTLEIQRTEQGDSAMYLCATRKGRSSYNEQFFGPGTRLTVL.

This rearrangement joins TRBV4-2 to TRBJ2-1, with 8 bases lining up with TRBD2. V dropped 1 base and J dropped 5; count of bases not matched to a gene: 13. The CDR3 is 18 residues long. Germline CDR1 LGHNA, CDR2 YNFKEQ. CDR3 coding DNA: TGTGCCAGCAGCCAAGCCCTAGAGGGACTAGGAAACCACAATGAGCAGTTCTTC. Its protein is CASSQALEGLGNHNEQFF.

In its sample, this clone was seen a few times. The chain uses TRBV2 and TRBJ2-7; D gene uncertain. From germline, CDR1 is SNHLY and CDR2 FYNNEI. Trimming took off 6 bases at V and 3 bases at J, with 18 bases between the two ends. This CDR3 comprises 15 residues. The CDR3 protein is CASRAGKDPGYEQYF. The CDR3 nucleotides are TGTGCCAGCAGGGCTGGAAAGGATCCCGGCTACGAGCAGTACTTC.

This clone has more than one count but fewer than ten. The chain uses TRBV2 and TRBJ2-7, with a weak D call TRBD2 (5 bases). The CDR3 totals 15 residues. The V and J ends lost 3 bases and 4 bases respectively, with 16 bases between them. In germline, CDR1 is SNHLY, CDR2 FYNNEI. The CDR3: CASSDASGRLYEQYF. In DNA form, the CDR3 reads TGTGCCAGCAGTGACGCAAGCGGCCGACTTTACGAGCAGTACTTC.

This clone occurred once. The gene calls are TRBV7-8 and TRBJ1-3; D gene uncertain. The germline gives CDR1 SGHVS, CDR2 FQNEAQ. V was shortened by 4 bases and J by 4 bases, with 8 bases between the two germline ends. The CDR3 consists of 13 residues. DNA of the CDR3: TGTGCCAGCAGCTCCCAACCGGGAAACACCATATATTTT. The encoded protein is CASSSQPGNTIYF.

The V call is TRBV4-1, the J call TRBJ1-2; TRBD1 matches 7 bases. The V gene end was trimmed by 3 bases and the J gene end by 6 bases; junction bases not matched to a gene: 16. CDR3 length equals 17 residues. CDR1 is MGHRA, CDR2 YSYEKL, per germline. The CDR3 loop reads CASSQTHLPGQVHGYTF. DNA for the CDR3: TGCGCCAGCAGCCAGACCCACCTCCCCGGACAGGTTCATGGCTACACCTTC.

J is TRBJ2-7 and V is TRBV6-5; a possible D gene is TRBD1 (5 bases). V was trimmed by 5 bases and J by 0 bases, leaving 8 bases between them. The CDR3 length is 13 residues. The V gene's germline CDR1 is MNHEY and CDR2 SVGAGI. In nucleotides, the CDR3 is TGTGCCAGCAGTACAGGTCCCTCCTACGAGCAGTACTTC. Translated: CASSTGPSYEQYF.

J is TRBJ2-3 and V is TRBV7-9, with TRBD1 matching over 8 bases. J gave up 2 bases and V 5 bases, and 6 bases lay outside the gene matches. Germline CDR1 is SEHNR and CDR2 is FQNEAQ (reference sequence). CDR3 length: 15 amino acids. For the CDR3, the DNA is TGTGCCAGCAGCGTAGTGGGACAGGCCACAGATACGCAGTATTTT. The encoded protein is CASSVVGQATDTQYF.

J is TRBJ1-6 and V is TRBV6-1, with a tentative D call TRBD1 (5 bases). The CDR3 contains 16 residues. CDR1 and CDR2 (germline): MNHNS, SASEGT. V lost 4 bases and J 7 bases, leaving 17 bases between the germline ends. The CDR3 bases are TGTGCCAGCAGTGGGGCTACGGGACGGCGAAATTCACCCCTCCACTTT. Translated: CASSGATGRRNSPLHF.

The chain links TRBV2 to TRBJ2-3; 10 nucleotides match TRBD2. The CDR3 is 20 residues long. The junction had 19 bases not matched to a gene; V was cut back by 7 bases and J by 0 bases. Per the germline V gene, CDR1 is SNHLY and CDR2 is FYNNEI. CDR3 DNA sequence: TGTGCCAGCACGTCCTGGTTGGGGCTAGCGGGGGTAACTAGCACAGATACGCAGTATTTT. Translated: CASTSWLGLAGVTSTDTQYF.